These T cell receptor beta chains were read from a single sample in a study of blood T cell repertoires in COVID-19. Clones were read by immunoSEQ multiplex PCR, and TCRdb kept only the in-frame ones, dropping some. The sample holds around 130,000 clones, roughly 82% seen once. Sequenced material: peripheral blood. These receptors came from a human donor in a cohort sampled during active COVID-19. The conserved cysteine and the conserved F or W are not part of the CDR3 here. Fields, in order: V gene, J gene, CDR3 protein.

V: TRBV18
J: TRBJ2-6
CDR3: ASSPSTAGQATSGANVLT

V: TRBV4-2
J: TRBJ2-5
CDR3: ASSQEAGGGGETQY

V: TRBV19
J: TRBJ2-3
CDR3: ATRPRGSLTDTQY

V: TRBV2
J: TRBJ2-3
CDR3: ASSAASGGTDTQY

V: TRBV18
J: TRBJ2-3
CDR3: ASSPSQGAPRGGTDTQY

V: TRBV2
J: TRBJ1-5
CDR3: ASSEIGGPSNQPQH

V: TRBV6-5
J: TRBJ2-1
CDR3: ASTWWSGDYNEQF

V: TRBV6-5
J: TRBJ1-4
CDR3: ASSPPTGGKEKLF

V: TRBV6-5
J: TRBJ2-3
CDR3: ASSDRGMVTDTQY

V: TRBV7-9
J: TRBJ2-3
CDR3: ASRPGQGNTDTQY

V: TRBV9
J: TRBJ2-2
CDR3: ASSLTTGVTGELF

V: TRBV15
J: TRBJ2-7
CDR3: ATSRERTSNYEQY

V: TRBV5-1
J: TRBJ2-5
CDR3: ASSPGASTGGETQY

V: TRBV28
J: TRBJ2-3
CDR3: PETGAGLADSSTDTQY

V: TRBV18
J: TRBJ1-1
CDR3: ASSPVRTYTEAF

V: TRBV4-3
J: TRBJ2-1
CDR3: ASSQDLLAGGPGINNEQF

V: TRBV4-1
J: TRBJ1-1
CDR3: ASSQGILPMNTEAF

V: TRBV7-6
J: TRBJ2-2
CDR3: ASTTGGEATGELF

V: TRBV4-3
J: TRBJ2-1
CDR3: ASSQDGISGATNEQF

V: TRBV6-2/TRBV6-3
J: TRBJ2-7
CDR3: ASSLPGREQY

V: TRBV7-2
J: TRBJ2-3
CDR3: ASSKVLAGGPGDTQY

V: TRBV28
J: TRBJ1-2
CDR3: ASSSDSYGYT

V: TRBV7-2
J: TRBJ2-7
CDR3: ASSPSGGGFYEQY

V: TRBV2
J: TRBJ1-3
CDR3: ASGTAGNTIY

V: TRBV5-6
J: TRBJ1-5
CDR3: ASSSGTYPQPQH

V: TRBV25-1
J: TRBJ2-7
CDR3: ASSAPPAGGFSYEQY

V: TRBV13
J: TRBJ2-3
CDR3: ASSIRGDTQY

V: TRBV25-1
J: TRBJ1-1
CDR3: ASSHDLQNTEAF